This is a list of T cell receptor beta chains from one sample in a study of blood T cell repertoires in COVID-19. Measured with immunoSEQ multiplex PCR; TCRdb has only the in-frame clones, and not every one. The sample lists over 95,000 clones; over 75% were seen once. The sequenced sample was peripheral blood. Receptors were obtained from a woman in her 70s who had recovered from COVID-19. The CDR3 runs from the conserved cysteine through the conserved F or W. Fields, in order: D gene, V gene, J gene, clone size, CDR3 DNA, CDR3 protein. D genes are given only for firm matches. Rows give clone size only sometimes, using once, few, many, or a class for an expanded clone.

d_call: TRBD1
v_call: TRBV5-1
j_call: TRBJ1-3
clone_size: NA
cdr3_nt: TGCGCCAGCAGCTTGGGGACAGGCCCCCTCTCTGGAAACACCATATATTTT
cdr3_aa: CASSLGTGPLSGNTIYF

d_call: NA
v_call: TRBV19
j_call: TRBJ1-2
clone_size: NA
cdr3_nt: TGTGCCAGCTCTAGACAGAACTATGGCTACACCTTC
cdr3_aa: CASSRQNYGYTF

d_call: TRBD1
v_call: TRBV18
j_call: TRBJ1-2
clone_size: few
cdr3_nt: TGTGCCAGCTCCGGGACGGGACAGGGTTCTTTCGGCTACACCTTC
cdr3_aa: CASSGTGQGSFGYTF

d_call: NA
v_call: TRBV14
j_call: TRBJ2-7
clone_size: NA
cdr3_nt: TGTGCCAGCAGTCAGGGGCACACCTACGAGCAGTACTTC
cdr3_aa: CASSQGHTYEQYF

d_call: TRBD2
v_call: TRBV5-1
j_call: TRBJ2-2
clone_size: NA
cdr3_nt: TGCGCCAGCAACCCCAGCGGGGGGGTGCGGGAGCTGTTTTTT
cdr3_aa: CASNPSGGVRELFF

d_call: NA
v_call: TRBV6-4
j_call: TRBJ1-5
clone_size: NA
cdr3_nt: TGTGCCAGCAGTCCGACAGGCGGCAATCAGCCCCAGCATTTT
cdr3_aa: CASSPTGGNQPQHF

d_call: NA
v_call: TRBV7-9
j_call: TRBJ2-2
clone_size: NA
cdr3_nt: TGTGCCAGCAGCTTTGGGGCCCCAACCGGGGAGCTGTTTTTT
cdr3_aa: CASSFGAPTGELFF

d_call: NA
v_call: TRBV7-2
j_call: TRBJ2-7
clone_size: NA
cdr3_nt: TGTGCCAGCAGCGCGACGACAGGTTCCTACGAGCAGTACTTC
cdr3_aa: CASSATTGSYEQYF

d_call: TRBD1
v_call: TRBV5-1
j_call: TRBJ1-2
clone_size: NA
cdr3_nt: TGCGCCAGCAGCTCGGGACAGGTTGGATATGGCTACACCTTC
cdr3_aa: CASSSGQVGYGYTF

d_call: TRBD1
v_call: TRBV28
j_call: TRBJ1-6
clone_size: NA
cdr3_nt: TGTGCCAGCGGTAACCGGGACAGGGCCTATAATTCACCCCTCCACTTT
cdr3_aa: CASGNRDRAYNSPLHF

d_call: NA
v_call: TRBV3-1/TRBV3-2
j_call: TRBJ2-5
clone_size: NA
cdr3_nt: TGTGCCAGCACCCCTCTAGGCAACCAAGAGACCCAGTACTTC
cdr3_aa: CASTPLGNQETQYF

d_call: NA
v_call: TRBV20-1
j_call: TRBJ1-3
clone_size: few
cdr3_nt: TGCAGTGCTAGTCGAGGCTTGGGAAACACCATATATTTT
cdr3_aa: CSASRGLGNTIYF

d_call: TRBD1
v_call: TRBV3-1/TRBV3-2
j_call: TRBJ2-5
clone_size: NA
cdr3_nt: TGTGCCAGCAGCCAGGGAACCGGGACAGGGGGAAAGACCCAGTACTTC
cdr3_aa: CASSQGTGTGGKTQYF

d_call: NA
v_call: TRBV7-3
j_call: TRBJ2-5
clone_size: NA
cdr3_nt: TGTGCCAGCAGCCCTGGGAGCAAGCCGGAGACCCAGTACTTC
cdr3_aa: CASSPGSKPETQYF

d_call: NA
v_call: TRBV3-1/TRBV3-2
j_call: TRBJ2-1
clone_size: NA
cdr3_nt: TGTGCCAGCAGCCAATCCGCAGGCGAGCAGTTCTTC
cdr3_aa: CASSQSAGEQFF

d_call: NA
v_call: TRBV10-3
j_call: TRBJ1-5
clone_size: NA
cdr3_nt: TGTGCCATCAGTGATCATGGGGAGGGGGTCAATCAGCCCCAGCATTTT
cdr3_aa: CAISDHGEGVNQPQHF

d_call: TRBD1
v_call: TRBV30
j_call: TRBJ2-5
clone_size: NA
cdr3_nt: TGTGCCTGGAGTGGGGACAGCCAAGAGACCCAGTACTTC
cdr3_aa: CAWSGDSQETQYF

d_call: NA
v_call: TRBV6-2/TRBV6-3
j_call: TRBJ1-5
clone_size: NA
cdr3_nt: TGTGCCAGCAGTTACCGAACAGGCAATCAGCCCCAGCATTTT
cdr3_aa: CASSYRTGNQPQHF

d_call: TRBD2
v_call: TRBV29-1
j_call: TRBJ2-2
clone_size: NA
cdr3_nt: TGCAGCGTTGGACTAGCGGGAGTCTCCGGGGAGCTGTTTTTT
cdr3_aa: CSVGLAGVSGELFF

d_call: TRBD2
v_call: TRBV23-1
j_call: TRBJ2-3
clone_size: once
cdr3_nt: TGCGCCAGCAGTCAATGGCTAGCGGGGGGTTCTAGCACAGATACGCAGTATTTT
cdr3_aa: CASSQWLAGGSSTDTQYF

d_call: NA
v_call: TRBV19
j_call: TRBJ1-5
clone_size: once
cdr3_nt: TGTGCCAGTAGTCTGGGACTGAACAATCAGCCCCAGCATTTT
cdr3_aa: CASSLGLNNQPQHF

d_call: TRBD1
v_call: TRBV29-1
j_call: TRBJ2-1
clone_size: NA
cdr3_nt: TGCAGCACAAGACAGGGAATCCGCGAGCAGTTCTTC
cdr3_aa: CSTRQGIREQFF

d_call: NA
v_call: TRBV21-1
j_call: TRBJ1-6
clone_size: medium-sized
cdr3_nt: TGTGCCAGCAGCAAGGGGGACAGGCCCTATAATTCACCCCTCCACTTT
cdr3_aa: CASSKGDRPYNSPLHF

d_call: NA
v_call: TRBV2
j_call: TRBJ2-3
clone_size: NA
cdr3_nt: TGTGCCAGCAGTGGAGGACTGCTCACAGATACGCAGTATTTT
cdr3_aa: CASSGGLLTDTQYF

d_call: NA
v_call: TRBV7-2
j_call: TRBJ2-7
clone_size: NA
cdr3_nt: TGTGCCAGCAGCCTAATCTTCTACGAGCAGTACTTC
cdr3_aa: CASSLIFYEQYF

d_call: NA
v_call: TRBV3-1/TRBV3-2
j_call: TRBJ2-1
clone_size: NA
cdr3_nt: TGTGCCAGCAGCCAAGTACTCCCTGAGCAGTTCTTC
cdr3_aa: CASSQVLPEQFF

d_call: NA
v_call: TRBV19
j_call: TRBJ1-2
clone_size: NA
cdr3_nt: TGTGCCAGTAGAGCCGGGAGGGCCCCCTATGGCTACACCTTC
cdr3_aa: CASRAGRAPYGYTF

d_call: TRBD1
v_call: TRBV7-8
j_call: TRBJ2-1
clone_size: NA
cdr3_nt: TGTGCCAGCAGCTTAGCAGGGGGCGCCTACAATGAGCAGTTCTTC
cdr3_aa: CASSLAGGAYNEQFF

d_call: TRBD1
v_call: TRBV11-2
j_call: TRBJ2-5
clone_size: NA
cdr3_nt: TGTGCCAGCAGCCTGGACAGGGGAGGAGAGACCCAGTACTTC
cdr3_aa: CASSLDRGGETQYF

d_call: NA
v_call: TRBV18
j_call: TRBJ1-1
clone_size: NA
cdr3_nt: TGTGCCAGCTCACCATATATTGGGAGTGTGGGCACTGAAGCTTTCTTT
cdr3_aa: CASSPYIGSVGTEAFF

d_call: TRBD1
v_call: TRBV30
j_call: TRBJ1-1
clone_size: NA
cdr3_nt: TGTGCCTGGAGTCTCTCGGACAGGGAAGCTTTCTTT
cdr3_aa: CAWSLSDREAFF

d_call: NA
v_call: TRBV7-9
j_call: TRBJ1-1
clone_size: NA
cdr3_nt: TGTGCCAGCAGCCCCACAATAGGGGCCATGAACACTGAAGCTTTCTTT
cdr3_aa: CASSPTIGAMNTEAFF

d_call: NA
v_call: TRBV12-3/TRBV12-4
j_call: TRBJ1-1
clone_size: NA
cdr3_nt: TGTGCCAGCACCATAAGGAGGAACACTGAAGCTTTCTTT
cdr3_aa: CASTIRRNTEAFF

d_call: TRBD2
v_call: TRBV3-1/TRBV3-2
j_call: TRBJ2-5
clone_size: NA
cdr3_nt: TGTGCCAGCAGCCCGCCGGGACTAGCGGTAGAGACCCAGTACTTC
cdr3_aa: CASSPPGLAVETQYF

d_call: TRBD1
v_call: TRBV27
j_call: TRBJ1-2
clone_size: NA
cdr3_nt: TGTGCCAGCAGTTTCGTGGGGACAGGGCGGGGCGGCTATGGCTACACCTTC
cdr3_aa: CASSFVGTGRGGYGYTF

d_call: TRBD1
v_call: TRBV6-2/TRBV6-3
j_call: TRBJ2-7
clone_size: NA
cdr3_nt: TGTGCCAGCAGTTACAGGGGACAGGGGGTCGACGAGCAGTACTTC
cdr3_aa: CASSYRGQGVDEQYF

d_call: NA
v_call: TRBV7-3
j_call: TRBJ2-2
clone_size: NA
cdr3_nt: TGTGCCAGCAGCGTCACGGGGAGGACCGGGGAGCTGTTTTTT
cdr3_aa: CASSVTGRTGELFF

d_call: NA
v_call: TRBV19
j_call: TRBJ2-3
clone_size: NA
cdr3_nt: TGTGCCAGTAGTGTAACAGTGCGTGGTACGCAGTATTTT
cdr3_aa: CASSVTVRGTQYF

d_call: NA
v_call: TRBV6-5
j_call: TRBJ2-6
clone_size: NA
cdr3_nt: TGTGCCAGCAGGGCCCCCCCCTCTGGGGCCAACGTCCTGACTTTC
cdr3_aa: CASRAPPSGANVLTF

d_call: TRBD1
v_call: TRBV18
j_call: TRBJ2-7
clone_size: NA
cdr3_nt: TGTGCCAGCTCTTTTTGGGGACAGGGGGCAGTGAGCTCCTACGAGCAGTACTTC
cdr3_aa: CASSFWGQGAVSSYEQYF

d_call: NA
v_call: TRBV30
j_call: TRBJ1-1
clone_size: NA
cdr3_nt: TGTGCCTGGAGGGACTCCCGGACACTAAAGGGGGCTGAAGCTTTCTTT
cdr3_aa: CAWRDSRTLKGAEAFF

d_call: TRBD1
v_call: TRBV9
j_call: TRBJ2-7
clone_size: NA
cdr3_nt: TGTGCCAGCAGCGCCTCAACCCGACAGGGCGGCGAGCAGTACTTC
cdr3_aa: CASSASTRQGGEQYF

d_call: TRBD2
v_call: TRBV9
j_call: TRBJ2-1
clone_size: NA
cdr3_nt: TGTGCCAGCAGCGTAGGCCCCGGGGTAGCGGGGGGACTTGAGCAGTTCTTC
cdr3_aa: CASSVGPGVAGGLEQFF

d_call: NA
v_call: TRBV27
j_call: TRBJ1-1
clone_size: NA
cdr3_nt: TGTGCCAGCAGTCTTCTAAATTGGGGGGGGATGAACACTGAAGCTTTCTTT
cdr3_aa: CASSLLNWGGMNTEAFF

d_call: TRBD2
v_call: TRBV4-3
j_call: TRBJ2-7
clone_size: NA
cdr3_nt: TGCGCCAGCAGCCAAGATCTCCTAGCGGCCCCCTACGAGCAGTACTTC
cdr3_aa: CASSQDLLAAPYEQYF

d_call: NA
v_call: TRBV7-2
j_call: TRBJ1-6
clone_size: NA
cdr3_nt: TGTGCCAGCAGCTTTATGGCAGGGGAAAATTCACCCCTCCACTTT
cdr3_aa: CASSFMAGENSPLHF

d_call: NA
v_call: TRBV5-1
j_call: TRBJ2-2
clone_size: NA
cdr3_nt: TGCGCCAGCAGCTTGGAACAGTCCACCGGGGAGCTGTTTTTT
cdr3_aa: CASSLEQSTGELFF

d_call: NA
v_call: TRBV6-6
j_call: TRBJ2-7
clone_size: NA
cdr3_nt: TGTGCCAGCAGCCGATATCAGGGTGGCGAGCAGTACTTC
cdr3_aa: CASSRYQGGEQYF

d_call: TRBD2
v_call: TRBV28
j_call: TRBJ2-7
clone_size: NA
cdr3_nt: TGTGCCAGCGACGGGAGGGCCAATTACGAGCAGTACTTC
cdr3_aa: CASDGRANYEQYF

d_call: NA
v_call: TRBV28
j_call: TRBJ2-5
clone_size: NA
cdr3_nt: TGTGCCAGCAGTCCCACCGGGACTGGCCAAGAGACCCAGTACTTC
cdr3_aa: CASSPTGTGQETQYF

d_call: NA
v_call: TRBV7-9
j_call: TRBJ2-7
clone_size: NA
cdr3_nt: TGTGCCAGCAGTTTCGTCGGTGACTTTGGAGAGCAGTACTTC
cdr3_aa: CASSFVGDFGEQYF

d_call: NA
v_call: TRBV4-1
j_call: TRBJ1-1
clone_size: NA
cdr3_nt: TGCGCCAGCAGCCTCAGGGGTTTGGGCACTGAAGCTTTCTTT
cdr3_aa: CASSLRGLGTEAFF

d_call: NA
v_call: TRBV29-1
j_call: TRBJ1-2
clone_size: few
cdr3_nt: TGCAGCGTGACCGGCAGGGCCAACTATGGCTACACCTTC
cdr3_aa: CSVTGRANYGYTF